This record looks at one TCR beta chain sequence and its context. Antigen: not known. The data belong to a study of memory CD4+ T cells and cytomegalovirus serostatus. On the study more broadly: Donors were healthy Belgian adults, under 10 CMV seropositive and about two dozen seronegative.

Single viable CD3+CD4+CD8-CD45RO+ cells were sorted as the memory CD4+ T cells. Original handling: Out-of-frame sequences were removed, leaving 2 million to 2.5 million distinct TCRbeta sequences. Profiling relied on immunoSEQ multiplex PCR, and the TCRdb table lists in-frame clones only, not all of them. V, J and clone size were drawn from that table, and D and trimming were deduced from the DNA. Of fewer than 35,000 clones in the sample, about 80% were seen once. CDR1 and CDR2 from the germline V gene are SGHRS and YFSETQ. J gave up 4 bases and V 4 bases, and 8 bases lay outside the gene matches. The CDR3 is 15 amino acids. Findings and limits, study-wide: The CMV-associated TCR signature appears largely within the CD4+ memory repertoire.

Material: memory CD4+ T cells from blood. V gene TRBV5-1 combines with J gene TRBJ2-1, with 7 bases lining up with TRBD1. The sequence was collected from an adult in good health and CMV-seronegative. The DNA of the CDR3 is TGCGCCAGCAGCCCGGACAGGATAAGGTACAATGAGCAGTTCTTC. Its translation: CASSPDRIRYNEQFF.